The next 2 T cell receptor beta chains were all read from a single sample in a study of Graves' ophthalmopathy and Graves' hyperthyroidism listed by TCRdb under 2018. This sample was sequenced with an Illumina HiSeq 2000. TCR beta CDR3 regions were amplified from RNA transcripts for repertoire sequencing. The first round was an RT-PCR using HTBI primers with the Qiagen OneStep RT-PCR kit, and this first round was followed by a second-round multiplex PCR, then size selection and purification. Clones were called with MiXCR by TCRdb after fastp trimmed the public reads at Q25, and only in-frame beta chains were retained. Each entry is one CDR3 protein sequence, shown with its most common DNA and genes. The sample includes about 740,000 distinct CDR3 sequences, with 35% to 50% observed a single time. The ten largest clones capture 44% of the sample. The sample was peripheral blood. These receptors all come from an adult man with Graves' ophthalmopathy.

The table lists this clonotype with a count of one. The V call is TRBV15, the J call TRBJ2-1, with D possibly called TRBD1 or TRBD2 (6 bases each). Trimming took off 4 bases at V and 9 bases at J, with 19 bases between the two ends. In germline, CDR1 is LNHNV, CDR2 YYDKDF (reference sequence). The CDR3 extends over 15 amino acids. CDR3 nucleotides: TGTGCCACCAGCACCCTTAACAGGGAGGTGGCTGAGCAGTTCTTC. It specifies CATSTLNREVAEQFF.

The chain employs TRBV25-1 and TRBJ1-1; D ambiguous. CDR1 and CDR2 from the germline V gene are MGHDK and SYGVNS. CDR3 length: 16 residues. The germline V and J ends were trimmed by 6 bases and 4 bases, with 21 bases remaining between them. This CDR3 is CASSVSDRPAGTEAFF. CDR3 DNA sequence: TGTGCCAGCAGCGTTTCGGATAGACCGGCGGGCACTGAAGCTTTCTTT.